Below, 20 T cell receptor beta chains from the same sample are listed, as sequenced in a study of blood T cell repertoires in COVID-19. Using immunoSEQ multiplex PCR, the repertoire was profiled, and TCRdb retains in-frame clones only, with some absent. The table records over 30,000 clones, approximately 88% of them present only once. The sequenced sample was peripheral blood. Receptors were obtained from a human donor in a cohort sampled during active COVID-19.

This clone was counted once. This chain joins TRBV28 and TRBJ2-7; D possibly corresponds to TRBD2 (5 bases). This CDR3 contains 14 residues. The ends were cut back, 0 bases at V and 0 bases at J, with 6 bases in the middle. In germline, CDR1 is MDHEN, CDR2 SYDVKM. For the CDR3, the DNA is TGTGCCAGCAGTTTATGGGGGAGCTCCTACGAGCAGTACTTC. Its translation: CASSLWGSSYEQYF.

CDR3 protein: CASSESSPGQSTDTQYF. CDR3 in DNA: TGTGCCAGCAGTGAATCCTCCCCCGGACAAAGCACAGATACGCAGTATTTT. This chain joins TRBV25-1 and TRBJ2-3; TRBD1 might be the D (5 bases). This CDR3 is built from 17 residues. CDR1 and CDR2 from the germline V gene are MGHDK and SYGVNS. Trimming removed 1 base from V and 0 bases from J, with 14 bases in between.

V is TRBV7-9 and J is TRBJ2-1; 8 bases are a match to TRBD2. Trimming at V came to 3 bases and at J to 2 bases, leaving 3 bases not matched to a gene. The CDR3 extends over 15 amino acids. CDR1 SEHNR and CDR2 FQNEAQ come from the germline V gene (reference sequence). This CDR3 is CASSFSGGTYNEQFF. In DNA form, the CDR3 reads TGTGCCAGCAGCTTCTCGGGAGGGACCTACAATGAGCAGTTCTTC.

This chain connects TRBV6-6 to TRBJ2-7; 10 bases match TRBD1. In germline, CDR1 is MNHNY, CDR2 SVGAGI (reference sequence). V trimming: 6 bases; J trimming: 7 bases; junction bases outside the gene matches: 12. This CDR3 has 15 residues. The CDR3 DNA reads TGTGCCAGCAGGATACTGGGACAGGGGTTGGGAGAGCAGTACTTC. It yields the protein CASRILGQGLGEQYF.

V and J are TRBV5-5 and TRBJ1-4; D uncertain. The CDR3 runs 14 residues. Germline V lookup: CDR1 SGHKS, CDR2 YYEKEE (reference sequence). Trimming shortened V by 2 bases and J by 11 bases, and 16 bases separated the two germline ends. CDR3 DNA: TGTGCCAGCAGCTTTAATGCTGGCCACGGGAAACTGTTTTTT. Its protein product is CASSFNAGHGKLFF.

The chain joins TRBV28 to TRBJ2-5; 7 nucleotides line up with TRBD2. CDR3 length: 12 amino acids. CDR1 and CDR2 (germline): MDHEN, SYDVKM. The J segment lost 10 bases and the V segment lost 7 bases, leaving 9 bases of the junction unmatched. This CDR3 reads CASTGRGRSQYF. CDR3 sequence (DNA): TGTGCCAGCACGGGGCGGGGGAGAAGCCAGTACTTC.

The chain combines TRBV30 with TRBJ1-1, with a possible D match to TRBD1 (5 bases). Germline assignment: CDR1 GTSNPN and CDR2 SVGIG (reference sequence). The CDR3 sequence is 13 residues long. The germline V and J ends were trimmed by 0 bases and 3 bases, with 8 bases remaining between them. CDR3 loop: CAWSVQQDTEAFF. CDR3 nucleotides: TGTGCCTGGAGTGTTCAACAGGACACTGAAGCTTTCTTT.

The rearrangement uses TRBV6-5 and TRBJ2-7; 8 nucleotides align to TRBD1. Germline loops: CDR1 MNHEY, CDR2 SVGAGI. The CDR3 is 14 residues long. After removal of 7 bases from V and 3 bases from J, the junction contained 8 bases not matched to a gene. Here the CDR3 reads CASTTGDRSYEQYF. In nucleotides, the CDR3 is TGTGCCAGCACTACCGGGGACAGGAGCTACGAGCAGTACTTC.

In its sample, this clone was seen once. The chain recombines TRBV19 with TRBJ1-6; the match to TRBD1 covers 9 bases. With V trimmed by 6 bases and J by 10 bases, 10 bases remained unmatched. The length of the CDR3 is 15 residues. Per germline, CDR1 LNHDA and CDR2 SQIVND (reference sequence). DNA for the CDR3: TGTGCCAGTAGAGGTAGACAGGGGGATCGATCACCCCTCCACTTT. Its protein is CASRGRQGDRSPLHF.

The V call is TRBV20-1, the J call TRBJ2-7; 10 bases fit TRBD2. Germline CDR1 is DFQATT and CDR2 is SNEGSKA (reference sequence). J was trimmed by 6 bases and V by 3 bases; bases with no gene match: 11. This CDR3 has 15 residues. As DNA, the CDR3 is TGCAGTGCTAGTCCCCTAGCGGGAGTAAATGCCGAGCAGTACTTC. Translation gives CSASPLAGVNAEQYF.

The chain has TRBV10-3 and TRBJ2-7; 13 bases line up with TRBD2. Germline CDR1 and CDR2: ENHRY and SYGVKD. There are 14 residues in the CDR3. The V segment lost 5 bases and the J segment 4 bases; nucleotides outside the gene matches: 2. In nucleotides, the CDR3 is TGTGCCATCAGTAGGACTAGCGGGAGTTACGAGCAGTACTTC. Translating gives CAISRTSGSYEQYF.

V is TRBV27 and J is TRBJ2-3; weak D call: TRBD1 (5 bases). The V gene's germline CDR1 is MNHEY and CDR2 SMNVEV (reference sequence). The CDR3 totals 15 residues. Trimming pared 1 base from V and 2 bases from J, leaving 10 bases between. The CDR3 spells CASSLWAGITDTQYF. The CDR3 nucleotides are TGTGCCAGCAGTTTATGGGCAGGGATCACAGATACGCAGTATTTT.

This chain links TRBV27 with TRBJ1-4; D remains unclear. The CDR3 length is 14 residues. Germline V CDR1 and CDR2: MNHEY, SMNVEV (reference sequence). V was pared by 5 bases and J by 8 bases, with 15 bases between. Here the CDR3 reads CASSGGAPREKLFF. The CDR3 nucleotides are TGTGCCAGCAGTGGTGGAGCCCCCCGGGAAAAACTGTTTTTT.

Details on this clone: This same CDR3 is encoded by further DNA sequences in the sample. This chain joins TRBV5-1 and TRBJ2-3; D may be TRBD2 (5 bases). CDR3 size: 14 residues. Trimming pared 0 bases from V and 1 base from J, leaving 6 bases between. The germline V gene encodes CDR1 SGHRS and CDR2 YFSETQ. The CDR3 protein is CASSLEGGTDTQYF. Here the CDR3 DNA reads TGCGCCAGCAGCTTGGAGGGAGGCACAGATACGCAGTATTTT.

The chain links TRBV5-4 to TRBJ1-2, with D unclear. Germline values: CDR1 SGHNT, CDR2 YYREEE (reference sequence). The CDR3 sequence is 13 residues long. V was cut by 4 bases and J by 0 bases, with 7 bases left in between. CDR3 in amino acids: CASSLSSNYGYTF. The CDR3 DNA sequence: TGTGCCAGCAGCCTAAGCTCTAACTATGGCTACACCTTC.

The chain joins TRBV7-2 to TRBJ1-2; D perhaps matches TRBD1 (6 bases). V was pared by 7 bases and J by 2 bases, with 11 bases between. This CDR3 has 13 residues. From germline, CDR1 is SGHTA and CDR2 FQGNSA. The CDR3 spells CASTPGQNYGYTF. The DNA of the CDR3 is TGTGCCAGCACCCCAGGACAGAACTATGGCTACACCTTC. The full variable domain, its missing parts supplied by reference TRBV7-2 and TRBJ1-2, is GAGVSQSPSNKVTEKGKDVELRCDPISGHTALYWYRQSLGQGLEFLIYFQGNSAPDKSGLPSDRFSAERTGGSVSTLTIQRTQQEDSAVYLCASTPGQNYGYTFGSGTRLTVV.

This sequence joins TRBV12-5 and TRBJ2-7; 8 bases fit TRBD1. J lost 4 bases, V lost 1 base, and 6 bases had no gene match. This CDR3 has 15 residues. The germline gives CDR1 LGHNT, CDR2 FRNRAP. This CDR3 reads CASGLGTGRFYEQYF. CDR3 in DNA: TGTGCTAGTGGTTTGGGGACAGGGAGATTTTACGAGCAGTACTTC.

V gene TRBV30 combines with J gene TRBJ2-1; 8 bases line up with TRBD2. The germline CDR1 and CDR2 sequences are GTSNPN and SVGIG (reference sequence). The J segment lost 5 bases and the V segment lost 1 base, leaving 4 bases of the junction unmatched. The CDR3 loop spans 14 amino acids. In DNA, the CDR3 is TGTGCCTGGAGTGGGCGGGGGGCCAACAATGAGCAGTTCTTC. Amino acid sequence: CAWSGRGANNEQFF.

The chain is built from TRBV5-4 and TRBJ2-1; D uncertain. The V end lost 0 bases, the J end lost 0 bases, and 10 bases lay between the germline ends. Germline V CDR1 and CDR2: SGHNT, YYREEE (reference sequence). This CDR3 is built from 16 residues. The CDR3 DNA sequence: TGTGCCAGCAGCTTGGCGGAAAAGCGCTCCTACAATGAGCAGTTCTTC. Protein sequence: CASSLAEKRSYNEQFF.

The chain recombines TRBV7-6 with TRBJ1-2; 10 bases map to TRBD1. The germline V gene has CDR1 SGHVS and CDR2 FNYEAQ. V lost 5 bases, J lost 6 bases, and 9 bases stayed unmatched. The CDR3 totals 15 residues. CDR3 amino acids: CASSPNLGQGNGYTF. The CDR3 DNA follows: TGTGCCAGCAGCCCTAACCTGGGACAGGGGAATGGCTACACCTTC.